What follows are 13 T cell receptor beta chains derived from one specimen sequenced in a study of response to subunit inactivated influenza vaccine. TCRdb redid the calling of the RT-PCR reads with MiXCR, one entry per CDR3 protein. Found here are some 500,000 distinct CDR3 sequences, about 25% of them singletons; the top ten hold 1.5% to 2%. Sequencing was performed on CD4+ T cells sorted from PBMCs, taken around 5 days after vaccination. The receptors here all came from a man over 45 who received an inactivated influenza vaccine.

The CDR3 protein is CASSQDRTSTYEQYF. CDR3 DNA sequence: TGTGCCAGCAGCCAAGATAGGACTAGCACATACGAGCAGTACTTC. This chain uses TRBV4-2 with TRBJ2-7, with TRBD2 matching over 8 bases. There are 15 residues in the CDR3. In germline, CDR1 is LGHNA, CDR2 YNFKEQ. J was trimmed by 4 bases and V by 0 bases; bases with no gene match: 5.

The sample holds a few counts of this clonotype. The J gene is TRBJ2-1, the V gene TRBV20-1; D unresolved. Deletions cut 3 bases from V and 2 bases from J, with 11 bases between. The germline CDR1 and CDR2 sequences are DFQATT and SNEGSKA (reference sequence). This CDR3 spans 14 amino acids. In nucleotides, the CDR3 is TGCAGTGCTAGCCTTCAGGTCACCTACAATGAGCAGTTCTTC. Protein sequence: CSASLQVTYNEQFF.

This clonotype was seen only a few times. CDR3 coding DNA: TGTGCCACCAGCAGAGAAGTGGGGACCTACGAGCAGTACTTC. This sequence encodes CATSREVGTYEQYF. The rearrangement links TRBV15 to TRBJ2-7; D is ambiguous. Germline V CDR1 and CDR2: LNHNV, YYDKDF (reference sequence). This CDR3 is 14 amino acids long. Trimming left V 0 bases short and J 2 bases short, with 8 bases between.

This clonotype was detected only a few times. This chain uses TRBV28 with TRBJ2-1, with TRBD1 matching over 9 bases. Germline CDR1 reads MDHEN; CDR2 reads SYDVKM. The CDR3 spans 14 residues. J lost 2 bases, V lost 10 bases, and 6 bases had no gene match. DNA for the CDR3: TGTGCCACCACCCGGGACAGGGCCTACAATGAGCAGTTCTTC. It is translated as CATTRDRAYNEQFF.

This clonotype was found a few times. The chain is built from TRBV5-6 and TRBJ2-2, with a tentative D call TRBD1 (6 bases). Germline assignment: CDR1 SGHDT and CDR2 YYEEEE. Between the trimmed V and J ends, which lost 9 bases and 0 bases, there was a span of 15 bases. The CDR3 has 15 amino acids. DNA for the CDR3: TGTGCCACCAAGGACAGAAACGCGAACACCGGGGAGCTGTTTTTT. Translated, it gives CATKDRNANTGELFF.

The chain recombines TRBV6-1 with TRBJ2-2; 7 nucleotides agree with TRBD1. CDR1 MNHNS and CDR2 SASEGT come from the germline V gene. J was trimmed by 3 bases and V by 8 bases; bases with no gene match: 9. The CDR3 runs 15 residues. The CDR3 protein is CASAGQVQHTGELFF. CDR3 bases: TGTGCCAGCGCAGGACAGGTCCAGCACACCGGGGAGCTGTTTTTT.

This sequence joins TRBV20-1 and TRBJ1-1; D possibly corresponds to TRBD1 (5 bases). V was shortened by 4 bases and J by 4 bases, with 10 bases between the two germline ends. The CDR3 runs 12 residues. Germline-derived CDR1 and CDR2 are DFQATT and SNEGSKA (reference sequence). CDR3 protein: CSATAGSTEAFF. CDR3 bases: TGCAGTGCTACGGCAGGGAGCACTGAAGCTTTCTTT.

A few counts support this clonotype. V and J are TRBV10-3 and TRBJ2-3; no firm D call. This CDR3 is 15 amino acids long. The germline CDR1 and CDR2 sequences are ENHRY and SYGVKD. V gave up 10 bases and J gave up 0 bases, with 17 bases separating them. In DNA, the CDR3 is TGTGCCACCACGTCATGGGCGTCTAGCACAGATACGCAGTATTTT. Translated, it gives CATTSWASSTDTQYF.

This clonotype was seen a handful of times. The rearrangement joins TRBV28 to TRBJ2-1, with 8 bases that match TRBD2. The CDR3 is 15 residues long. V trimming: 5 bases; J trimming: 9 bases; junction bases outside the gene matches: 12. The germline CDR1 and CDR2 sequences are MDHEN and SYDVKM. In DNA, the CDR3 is TGTGCCAGCAGTACCCGGGAGCGGGGGAGGGGTGAGCAGTTCTTC. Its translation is CASSTRERGRGEQFF.

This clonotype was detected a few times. The CDR3 loop reads CASSLAPTENYGYTF. CDR3 DNA: TGTGCCAGCAGCTTGGCCCCGACAGAGAACTATGGCTACACCTTC. This chain joins TRBV5-6 and TRBJ1-2; possibly TRBD1 for D (5 bases). CDR1 and CDR2 from the germline V gene are SGHDT and YYEEEE. The CDR3 is 15 amino acids. V was cut by 0 bases and J by 2 bases, with 11 bases left in between.

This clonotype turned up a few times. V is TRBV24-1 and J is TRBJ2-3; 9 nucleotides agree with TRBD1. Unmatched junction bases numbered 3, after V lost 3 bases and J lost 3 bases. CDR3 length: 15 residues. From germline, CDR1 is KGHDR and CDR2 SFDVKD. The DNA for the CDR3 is TGTGCCACCAGTGATATGGGACAGGGAACAGATACGCAGTATTTT. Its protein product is CATSDMGQGTDTQYF.

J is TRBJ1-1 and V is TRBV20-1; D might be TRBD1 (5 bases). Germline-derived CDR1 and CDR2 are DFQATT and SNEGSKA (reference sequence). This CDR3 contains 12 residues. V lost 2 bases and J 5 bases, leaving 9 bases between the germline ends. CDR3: CSARSGSTEAFF. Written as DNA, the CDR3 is TGCAGTGCTAGATCAGGGAGTACTGAAGCTTTCTTT.

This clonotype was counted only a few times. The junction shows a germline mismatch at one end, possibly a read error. The CDR3 here is CASSEVGNNQPQHF. The DNA for the CDR3 is TGTGCCAGCAGCGAAGTGGGGAACAATCAGCCCCAGCATTTT. The genes are TRBV6-1 and TRBJ1-5; D is unresolved. The CDR3 consists of 14 residues. Per germline, CDR1 MNHNS and CDR2 SASEGT.